The rows below give T cell receptor beta chains drawn from one sample of a study of cytomegalovirus exposure and HLA in healthy donors. Data came from immunoSEQ multiplex PCR; TCRdb stores just in-frame clones and leaves some out. The table records around 100,000 clones, around 80% of them present only once. What was sequenced was PBMCs. Receptors originate from a woman between 45 and 60 years old in good health and CMV-seropositive. CDR3s include the opening cysteine and the closing phenylalanine or tryptophan. The D gene is left open where the match is weak. For some rows the clone size is stated as once, few or many, or as a class when expanded; others skip it.

D gene: .; V gene: TRBV7-2; clone size: .; J gene: TRBJ1-2; CDR3 protein: CASSLLYGYTF; CDR3 DNA: TGTGCCAGCAGCTTACTCTATGGCTACACCTTC
D gene: .; V gene: TRBV18; clone size: .; J gene: TRBJ1-3; CDR3 protein: CASSPQGGRAVSGNTIYF; CDR3 DNA: TGTGCCAGCTCACCTCAAGGCGGCAGGGCTGTCTCTGGAAACACCATATATTTT
D gene: .; V gene: TRBV10-3; clone size: .; J gene: TRBJ1-2; CDR3 protein: CAISESSQTYGYTF; CDR3 DNA: TGTGCCATCAGTGAGAGTAGCCAGACCTATGGCTACACCTTC
D gene: .; V gene: TRBV7-8; clone size: .; J gene: TRBJ1-5; CDR3 protein: CASSLGTISNQPQHF; CDR3 DNA: TGTGCCAGCAGCTTAGGGACAATTAGCAATCAGCCCCAGCATTTT
D gene: TRBD2; V gene: TRBV5-1; clone size: .; J gene: TRBJ2-1; CDR3 protein: CASNSAGAYNEQFF; CDR3 DNA: TGCGCCAGCAACTCAGCGGGGGCCTACAATGAGCAGTTCTTC
D gene: TRBD1; V gene: TRBV18; clone size: .; J gene: TRBJ1-2; CDR3 protein: CASSRDRAQQEGYTF; CDR3 DNA: TGTGCCAGCTCACGCGACAGGGCCCAACAGGAGGGCTACACCTTC
D gene: .; V gene: TRBV21-1; clone size: .; J gene: TRBJ2-2; CDR3 protein: CASSKARQGWTGELFF; CDR3 DNA: TGTGCCAGCAGCAAAGCGAGGCAGGGGTGGACCGGGGAGCTGTTTTTT
D gene: .; V gene: TRBV4-2; clone size: .; J gene: TRBJ1-5; CDR3 protein: CASSQTGRNQPQHF; CDR3 DNA: TGTGCCAGCAGCCAAACAGGGCGCAATCAGCCCCAGCATTTT
D gene: TRBD1; V gene: TRBV14; clone size: .; J gene: TRBJ2-7; CDR3 protein: CASSQRLGQGYRYEQYF; CDR3 DNA: TGTGCCAGCAGCCAAAGATTGGGACAGGGGTATCGATACGAGCAGTACTTC
D gene: TRBD1; V gene: TRBV19; clone size: .; J gene: TRBJ2-3; CDR3 protein: CASSISDRIFPTDTQYF; CDR3 DNA: TGTGCCAGTAGTATCTCGGACAGGATCTTTCCCACAGATACGCAGTATTTT
D gene: .; V gene: TRBV7-3; clone size: .; J gene: TRBJ2-1; CDR3 protein: CASSPSGVAFDYEQFF; CDR3 DNA: TGTGCCAGCAGCCCTTCAGGGGTTGCCTTTGACTATGAGCAGTTCTTC
D gene: .; V gene: TRBV30; clone size: once; J gene: TRBJ2-7; CDR3 protein: CAWARMRGGRYEQYF; CDR3 DNA: TGTGCCTGGGCCCGGATGCGGGGTGGGCGATACGAGCAGTACTTC
D gene: .; V gene: TRBV19; clone size: .; J gene: TRBJ1-1; CDR3 protein: CASSIGAGLGNTEAFF; CDR3 DNA: TGTGCCAGTAGTATAGGAGCGGGTTTGGGGAACACTGAAGCTTTCTTT